This T cell receptor beta chain emerged from a study of T-cell memory formation after mild COVID-19. Study conclusions and caveats: The authors did not confirm SARS-CoV-2 specificity of second-wave clones peaking day 37.

V lost 4 bases, J lost 3 bases, and 7 bases stayed unmatched. The germline CDR1 and CDR2 sequences are MNHEY and SVGAGI. This CDR3 has 15 residues. A single record per CDR3 protein comes from TCRdb applying MiXCR to the 5' RACE reads. The table shows about 430,000 distinct CDR3 sequences, with roughly a quarter occurring only once. Comment on this clonotype: Its target is unknown.

This chain uses TRBV6-5 with TRBJ1-2; 8 bases agree with TRBD1. The sample consisted of PBMCs or a T cell subset sorted from them (not recorded which). The receptor was isolated from an adult woman who had mild COVID-19 (a few samples of this study predate the infection). Cell type and time point are not known. The CDR3, as DNA: TGTGCCAGCAGTTTCCGGGACAGGTGGGACTATGGCTACACCTTC. Translated, it gives CASSFRDRWDYGYTF.